The clone carrying this T cell receptor beta chain showed up many times. Germline V CDR1 and CDR2: SGDLS, YYNGEE. J lost 2 bases, V lost 3 bases, and 5 bases had no gene match. This CDR3 is 15 amino acids long. The data are from a study of HIV-infected patients and healthy controls. All unsorted peripheral T cells were captured because whole blood was used without fractionation. Approximately 500 ng RNA was reverse transcribed with alpha and beta constant-region primers. Separate chain-specific third strand synthesis with multiplexing indices produced the alpha and beta libraries. TCRdb independently ran MiXCR on the 5' RACE reads; one entry per CDR3 protein. The sample lists 13,000 or so distinct CDR3 sequences; 9.9% were seen once.

Sequencing was performed on blood. This chain links TRBV9 with TRBJ2-1; 7 nucleotides line up with TRBD1. The TCR was taken from an adult in good health. The CDR3 coding sequence is TGTGCCAGCAGCGGTCGGGACAGAACCTACAATGAGCAGTTCTTC. Its protein product is CASSGRDRTYNEQFF.